This T cell receptor beta chain was sequenced for a study of cytomegalovirus exposure and HLA in healthy donors. V gave up 2 bases and J gave up 7 bases, with 14 bases separating them. Per germline, CDR1 KGHSH and CDR2 LQKENI. The CDR3 is made up of 14 amino acids. This clone was recorded only once. Primers included in the PCR were 60 Vbeta and 13 Jbeta primers. The protocol was immunoSEQ multiplex PCR, while the TCRdb copy is restricted to in-frame clones and leaves out a portion. The sample has some 110,000 clones, approximately 80% seen once. This receptor was obtained from a man in his fifties in good health and CMV-seropositive. This rearrangement joins TRBV18 to TRBJ1-1; D might be TRBD1 (6 bases). The material sequenced was PBMCs. CDR3 DNA: TGTGCCAGCTCACCAGGAAGGGGGGGAAGTGAAGCTTTCTTT. It yields the protein CASSPGRGGSEAFF. Full variable domain (remainder filled in from reference TRBV18 and TRBJ1-1): NAGVMQNPRHLVRRRGQEARLRCSPMKGHSHVYWYRQLPEEGLKFMVYLQKENIIDESGMPKERFSAEFPKEGPSILRIQQVVRGDSAAYFCASSPGRGGSEAFFGQGTRLTVV.